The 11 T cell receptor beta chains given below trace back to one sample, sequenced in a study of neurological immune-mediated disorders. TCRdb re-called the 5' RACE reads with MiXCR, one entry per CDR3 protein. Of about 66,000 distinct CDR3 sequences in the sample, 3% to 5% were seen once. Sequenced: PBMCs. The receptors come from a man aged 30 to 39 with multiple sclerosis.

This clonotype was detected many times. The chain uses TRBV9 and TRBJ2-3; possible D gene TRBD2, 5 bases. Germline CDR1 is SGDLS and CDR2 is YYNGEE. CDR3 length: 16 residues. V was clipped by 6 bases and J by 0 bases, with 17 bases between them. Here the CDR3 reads CASNPGRTSSTDTQYF. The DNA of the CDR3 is TGTGCCAGCAACCCGGGGAGAACTAGTAGCACAGATACGCAGTATTTT.

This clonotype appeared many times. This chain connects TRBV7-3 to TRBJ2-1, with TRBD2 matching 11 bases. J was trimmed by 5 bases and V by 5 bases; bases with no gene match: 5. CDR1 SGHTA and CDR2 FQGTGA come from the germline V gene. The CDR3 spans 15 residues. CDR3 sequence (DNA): TGTGCCAGCAGCAACGGACTAGCGGGCAACAATGAGCAGTTCTTC. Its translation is CASSNGLAGNNEQFF.

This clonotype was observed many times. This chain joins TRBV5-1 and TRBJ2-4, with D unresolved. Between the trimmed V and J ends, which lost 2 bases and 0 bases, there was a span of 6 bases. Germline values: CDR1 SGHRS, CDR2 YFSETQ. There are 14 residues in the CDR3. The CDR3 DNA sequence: TGCGCCAGCAGCTTAGGGCTAGCCAAAAACATTCAGTACTTC. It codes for CASSLGLAKNIQYF.

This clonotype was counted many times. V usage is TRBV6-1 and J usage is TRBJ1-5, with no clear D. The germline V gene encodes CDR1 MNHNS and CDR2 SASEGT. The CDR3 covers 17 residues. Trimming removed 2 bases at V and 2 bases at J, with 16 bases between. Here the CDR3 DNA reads TGTGCCAGCAGTGAAAGTGGGCCGGTTCTTGGCAATCAGCCCCAGCATTTT. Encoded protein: CASSESGPVLGNQPQHF.

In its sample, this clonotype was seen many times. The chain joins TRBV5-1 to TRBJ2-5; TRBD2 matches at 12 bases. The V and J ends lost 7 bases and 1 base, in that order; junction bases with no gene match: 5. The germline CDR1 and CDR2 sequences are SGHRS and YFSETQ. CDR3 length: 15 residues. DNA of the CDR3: TGCGCCAGCCTTGGGACTAGCGGGTCCCAAGAGACCCAGTACTTC. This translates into CASLGTSGSQETQYF. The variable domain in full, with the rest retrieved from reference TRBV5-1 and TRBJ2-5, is KAGVTQTPRYLIKTRGQQVTLSCSPISGHRSVSWYQQTPGQGLQFLFEYFSETQRNKGNFPGRFSGRQFSNSRSEMNVSTLELGDSALYLCASLGTSGSQETQYFGPGTRLLVL.

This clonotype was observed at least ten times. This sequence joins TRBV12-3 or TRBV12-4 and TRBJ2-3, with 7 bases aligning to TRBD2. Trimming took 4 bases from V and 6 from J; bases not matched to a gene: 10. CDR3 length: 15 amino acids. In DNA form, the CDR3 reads TGTGCCAGCAGTTCCCGGGAGGACCCTGGGGATACGCAGTATTTT. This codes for CASSSREDPGDTQYF.

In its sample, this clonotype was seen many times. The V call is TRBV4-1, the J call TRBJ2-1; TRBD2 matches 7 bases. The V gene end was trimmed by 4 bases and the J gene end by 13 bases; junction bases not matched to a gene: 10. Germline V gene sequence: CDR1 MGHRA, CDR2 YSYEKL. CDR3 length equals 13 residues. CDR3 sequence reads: CASSPIGGRVQFF. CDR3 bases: TGCGCCAGCAGCCCAATAGGAGGGAGGGTTCAGTTCTTC.

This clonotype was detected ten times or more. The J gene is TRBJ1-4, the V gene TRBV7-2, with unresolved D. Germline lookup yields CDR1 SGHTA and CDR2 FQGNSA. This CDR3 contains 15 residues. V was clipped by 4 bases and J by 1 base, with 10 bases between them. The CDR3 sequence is CASSSSRGTNEKLFF. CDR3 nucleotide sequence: TGTGCCAGCAGCTCCAGCCGGGGAACTAATGAAAAACTGTTTTTT.

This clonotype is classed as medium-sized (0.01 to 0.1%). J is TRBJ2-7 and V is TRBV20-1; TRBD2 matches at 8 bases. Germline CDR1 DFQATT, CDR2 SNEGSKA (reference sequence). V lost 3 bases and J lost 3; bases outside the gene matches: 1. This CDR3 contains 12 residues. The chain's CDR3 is CSARRGVYEQYF. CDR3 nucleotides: TGCAGTGCTAGGCGGGGGGTCTACGAGCAGTACTTC.

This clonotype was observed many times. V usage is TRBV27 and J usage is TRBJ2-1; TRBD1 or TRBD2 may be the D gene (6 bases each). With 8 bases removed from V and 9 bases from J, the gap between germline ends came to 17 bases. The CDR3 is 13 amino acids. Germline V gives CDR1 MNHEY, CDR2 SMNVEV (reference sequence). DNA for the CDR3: TGTGCCAGCGGCGTAGGGGGGCCCAGTGAGCAGTTCTTC. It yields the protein CASGVGGPSEQFF.

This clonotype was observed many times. This CDR3 is CSVCTGTEYGNEQFF. In nucleotides, the CDR3 is TGCAGCGTCTGTACCGGGACGGAGTATGGAAATGAGCAGTTCTTC. The chain joins TRBV29-1 to TRBJ2-1, with D tentatively TRBD1 or TRBD2 (5 bases each). Germline CDR1 is SQVTM and CDR2 is ANQGSEA. This CDR3 is 15 amino acids long. Trimming cost V 6 bases and J 7 bases, with 22 bases left between them.